The clone carrying this T cell receptor beta chain has just a few counts. This specimen comes from a study of OX40 agonist ivuxolimab in advanced cancers. Clones were read by immunoSEQ multiplex PCR, and TCRdb kept only the in-frame ones, dropping some. The sample has approximately 28,000 clones; 65% to 80% are singletons. The sequence was obtained from an adult with an advanced solid tumor such as melanoma, head and neck, liver or kidney cancer. Sample: CD4+ or CD8+ T cells sorted from blood, taken in a trial of the OX40 agonist ivuxolimab.

CDR3 sequence (DNA): TGTGCCAGCAGCCAAGTGAAAGCGGGTAAAAACATTCAGTACTTC. Encoded protein: CASSQVKAGKNIQYF. This chain joins TRBV4-2 and TRBJ2-4; D is perhaps TRBD2 (6 bases). CDR1 is LGHNA and CDR2 is YNFKEQ in the germline V gene. The CDR3 covers 15 residues. V was cut by 1 base and J by 4 bases, with 11 bases left in between.